A selection of T cell receptor beta chains follows, all from one sample in a study of T cell responses to AZD1222 COVID-19 vaccine. The method was immunoSEQ multiplex PCR; TCRdb's version includes in-frame clones alone and lacks a portion of them. The sample carries over 150,000 clones, around 90% recorded once. The sample was peripheral blood, taken on day 0 of AZD1222 vaccination. The receptors stem from an adult in good health. CDR3s include the opening cysteine and the closing phenylalanine or tryptophan. The D gene is left open where the match is weak. Where a row states a size, it is once, few, many or the class of an expanded clone; other rows omit it.

v_gene	j_gene	d_gene	len	abundance	CDR3aa	CDR3nt
TRBV29-1	TRBJ2-4	NA	12	NA	CSVELAENIQYF	TGCAGCGTTGAACTGGCCGAAAACATTCAGTACTTC
TRBV27	TRBJ2-1	NA	20	NA	CASSLSLDRRSMSSYNEQFF	TGTGCCAGCAGTTTATCGCTCGACAGGCGGTCCATGAGCTCCTACAATGAGCAGTTCTTC
TRBV6-5	TRBJ2-2	TRBD1	14	NA	CASNPGTAIGELFF	TGTGCCAGCAATCCCGGGACAGCAATCGGGGAGCTGTTTTTT
TRBV7-9	TRBJ1-6	NA	13	many	CASSPAIGSPLHF	TGTGCCAGCAGCCCAGCTATTGGATCACCCCTCCACTTT
TRBV10-3	TRBJ2-1	TRBD2	18	NA	CAISTVGGGRTNSNEQFF	TGTGCCATCAGTACAGTCGGGGGAGGGAGGACTAATTCCAATGAGCAGTTCTTC
TRBV19	TRBJ1-2	TRBD1	12	NA	CASSSPGGGYTF	TGTGCCAGTAGTTCCCCAGGGGGCGGCTACACCTTC
TRBV28	TRBJ2-3	NA	15	few	CASSPSRPSTDTQYF	TGTGCCAGCAGTCCTAGTCGGCCTAGCACAGATACGCAGTATTTT
TRBV18	TRBJ2-5	NA	18	NA	CASSPPMVATRDKETQYF	TGTGCCAGCTCACCACCTATGGTCGCGACTAGGGATAAAGAGACCCAGTACTTC
TRBV19	TRBJ2-7	TRBD1	15	NA	CASSGGQGPSYEQYF	TGTGCCAGTAGTGGGGGACAGGGGCCCTCCTACGAGCAGTACTTC
TRBV7-2	TRBJ1-1	NA	14	few	CASSLASRYSEAFF	TGTGCCAGCAGCTTAGCATCTCGTTATTCTGAAGCTTTCTTT
TRBV5-1	TRBJ2-1	TRBD2	14	NA	CASSLISGGNEQFF	TGCGCCAGCAGCTTGATTTCGGGGGGGAATGAGCAGTTCTTC
TRBV10-3	TRBJ2-1	TRBD2	12	NA	CAIRGGSHEQFF	TGTGCCATCAGGGGGGGGAGTCATGAGCAGTTCTTC
TRBV5-1	TRBJ2-7	TRBD1	13	NA	CASSLGQGDEQYF	TGCGCCAGCAGCTTAGGACAGGGGGACGAGCAGTACTTC
TRBV5-4	TRBJ2-5	NA	15	NA	CASSLGGRAEGTQYF	TGTGCCAGCAGCTTGGGGGGCAGGGCGGAAGGGACCCAGTACTTC
TRBV6-4	TRBJ2-3	TRBD2	15	NA	CASSDSSGGADTQYF	TGTGCCAGCAGTGACTCTAGCGGGGGCGCAGATACGCAGTATTTT
TRBV19	TRBJ1-1	NA	14	few	CASSPEKGERRAFF	TGTGCCAGTAGTCCCGAAAAGGGGGAGCGACGGGCTTTCTTT
TRBV9	TRBJ1-1	TRBD1	15	NA	CASSVDETGGRKAFF	TGTGCCAGCAGCGTAGATGAGACAGGGGGCCGAAAAGCTTTCTTT
TRBV6-1	TRBJ2-1	NA	10	NA	CASSERVRFF	TGTGCCAGCAGTGAGAGGGTCCGGTTCTTC
TRBV24-1	TRBJ1-5	TRBD1	14	NA	CATSDGTVRQPQHF	TGTGCCACCAGTGATGGGACAGTCCGCCAGCCCCAGCATTTT
TRBV6-5	TRBJ2-2	NA	14	NA	CASSWTDQAGELFF	TGTGCCAGCAGTTGGACAGATCAGGCCGGGGAGCTGTTTTTT
TRBV29-1	TRBJ1-3	NA	13	NA	CSVLEQGGNTIYF	TGCAGCGTTTTGGAACAGGGAGGAAACACCATATATTTT
TRBV28	TRBJ2-1	NA	16	once	CASSSIGPTSYNEQFF	TGTGCCAGCAGTAGTATTGGCCCCACCTCCTACAATGAGCAGTTCTTC
TRBV6-5	TRBJ1-2	TRBD1	13	NA	CASSYSGDRPYTF	TGTGCCAGCAGTTACTCCGGGGACAGACCCTACACCTTC
TRBV4-2	TRBJ1-2	TRBD1	19	NA	CASSPPPQGTGGVSYGYTF	TGTGCCAGCAGCCCGCCCCCACAAGGGACAGGGGGCGTCAGCTATGGCTACACCTTC
TRBV6-5	TRBJ2-7	NA	15	NA	CTSRTLGANAYEQYF	TGTACCAGCAGGACACTAGGGGCAAACGCCTACGAGCAGTACTTC
TRBV10-3	TRBJ2-2	TRBD1	14	once	CASIGQGRTGELFF	TGTGCCAGCATAGGACAGGGGAGGACCGGGGAGCTGTTTTTT